These T cell receptor beta chains were read from a single sample in a study of T cell changes during pregnancy in multiple sclerosis. The assay was immunoSEQ multiplex PCR, and TCRdb's table has in-frame clones only and misses some. The table includes tens of thousands of clones, roughly nine tenths detected once. The starting material was CD4+ T cells from peripheral blood mononuclear cells, obtained before pregnancy. The receptors derive from a female donor with multiple sclerosis, enrolled in a pregnancy study. Both conserved end residues are part of each CDR3. D genes are given only for firm matches. Some rows have no size entry. The others give once, few or many, or a class for an expanded clone.

DNA: TGTGCCAGCAGCTTAAGGACAGTGAACAATGAGCAGTTCTTC; CDR3: CASSLRTVNNEQFF; D: .; J: TRBJ2-1; V: TRBV7-3; size: .
DNA: TGCGCCAGTTCACCCCGGGACAGGGACAATGAAAAACTGTTTTTT; CDR3: CASSPRDRDNEKLFF; D: TRBD1; J: TRBJ1-4; V: TRBV10-2; size: .
DNA: TGTGCTAGTGGTCCCCCGCGGGCGGGGGGGTTGGGGACAGATACGCAGTATTTT; CDR3: CASGPPRAGGLGTDTQYF; D: TRBD2; J: TRBJ2-3; V: TRBV12-5; size: .
DNA: TGCGCCAGCAGCCAAGATCAGGGCTCCGGTTCACCCCTCCACTTT; CDR3: CASSQDQGSGSPLHF; D: .; J: TRBJ1-6; V: TRBV4-3; size: .
DNA: TGTGCCAGCAGCTTAGCGGCGGGCCTTAGTGGAACTGAAGCTTTCTTT; CDR3: CASSLAAGLSGTEAFF; D: .; J: TRBJ1-1; V: TRBV7-9; size: .
DNA: TGTGCCAGCAGCCAAGTCCGTCAGGGGGCTGGCTACACCTTC; CDR3: CASSQVRQGAGYTF; D: TRBD1; J: TRBJ1-2; V: TRBV14; size: .
DNA: TGTGCCTGTCACCCGCGGGGGGCCGCCAATGAGCAGTTCTTC; CDR3: CACHPRGAANEQFF; D: TRBD2; J: TRBJ2-1; V: TRBV30; size: .
DNA: TGTGCCACCGGCGGGGCTACTACTGGATACACCTTC; CDR3: CATGGATTGYTF; D: .; J: TRBJ1-2; V: TRBV7-2; size: few
DNA: TGCGCCAGCAGCCAAAGCACAGGGCCCTACGAGCAGTACTTC; CDR3: CASSQSTGPYEQYF; D: .; J: TRBJ2-7; V: TRBV4-3; size: .
DNA: TGCGCCAGCAGCCAAGGATTTTCGGGGGGCAGAGAGACCCAGTACTTC; CDR3: CASSQGFSGGRETQYF; D: .; J: TRBJ2-5; V: TRBV4-1; size: .
DNA: TGTGCCAGCAGCCCCAACAGGGTTGGCTACACCTTC; CDR3: CASSPNRVGYTF; D: .; J: TRBJ1-2; V: TRBV11-2; size: .
DNA: TGTGCCAGCAGCTTAGGACAGGGTAACACCGGGGAGCTGTTTTTT; CDR3: CASSLGQGNTGELFF; D: TRBD1; J: TRBJ2-2; V: TRBV5-4; size: .
DNA: TGTGCCTGGGGCAAAGGGAGCTCCTACGAGCAGTACTTC; CDR3: CAWGKGSSYEQYF; D: .; J: TRBJ2-7; V: TRBV30; size: .
DNA: TGTGCCAGTAGTCCCCTCGGACAGGGGGGATATGGCTACACCTTC; CDR3: CASSPLGQGGYGYTF; D: TRBD1; J: TRBJ1-2; V: TRBV19; size: once
DNA: TGTGCCAGCAGTGCAGGGGTCTCCAATTCACCCCTCCACTTT; CDR3: CASSAGVSNSPLHF; D: .; J: TRBJ1-6; V: TRBV6-5; size: .
DNA: TGTGCCAGCATTGAAGGACAGTATAATTCACCCCTCCACTTT; CDR3: CASIEGQYNSPLHF; D: .; J: TRBJ1-6; V: TRBV6-1; size: .
DNA: TGTGCCAGCAGCCTCATGGGAGTTGGCTATGGCTACACCTTC; CDR3: CASSLMGVGYGYTF; D: .; J: TRBJ1-2; V: TRBV5-4; size: .
DNA: TGCGCCAGCAGCTTACAGGGGCCTCTGGGCGAGCAGTACTTC; CDR3: CASSLQGPLGEQYF; D: TRBD1; J: TRBJ2-7; V: TRBV5-1; size: medium-sized
DNA: TGTGCCAGCAGCTTGCCGGGGGGGTTCGAAAAACTGTTTTTT; CDR3: CASSLPGGFEKLFF; D: .; J: TRBJ1-4; V: TRBV5-4; size: .
DNA: TGTGCCAGCAGCGTAGCTGGCCTTTCCTACGAGCAGTACTTC; CDR3: CASSVAGLSYEQYF; D: .; J: TRBJ2-7; V: TRBV9; size: .
DNA: TGTGCCAGTAGCGGTGGGGCAGGGTGGAATCAGCCCCAGCATTTT; CDR3: CASSGGAGWNQPQHF; D: .; J: TRBJ1-5; V: TRBV19; size: once
DNA: TGTGCCAGCAGTGAAGTCATCGGAAAACTGTTTTTT; CDR3: CASSEVIGKLFF; D: .; J: TRBJ1-4; V: TRBV6-1; size: .
DNA: TGTGCCAGCAGCGTAAGGCCGGAGGCAGATACGCAGTATTTT; CDR3: CASSVRPEADTQYF; D: .; J: TRBJ2-3; V: TRBV9; size: few
DNA: TGTGCCAGCAGCTTGGACGGGCAGGGAGCGGGTTCACCCCTCCACTTT; CDR3: CASSLDGQGAGSPLHF; D: .; J: TRBJ1-6; V: TRBV5-5; size: .
DNA: TGTGCCATCATTCCAGACACCTACGAGCAGTACTTC; CDR3: CAIIPDTYEQYF; D: .; J: TRBJ2-7; V: TRBV21-1; size: .
DNA: TGTGCCAGCAGCCCTCAGAGGATCGAGCAGTACTTC; CDR3: CASSPQRIEQYF; D: .; J: TRBJ2-7; V: TRBV11-2; size: .
DNA: TGTGCCAGCAGCGACCGGGACAGGAAGGTCTCCTACAATGAGCAGTTCTTC; CDR3: CASSDRDRKVSYNEQFF; D: TRBD1; J: TRBJ2-1; V: TRBV7-2; size: once
DNA: TGTGCCAGCACCTCTCAGGGGGCCGCCTACGAGCAGTACTTC; CDR3: CASTSQGAAYEQYF; D: TRBD1; J: TRBJ2-7; V: TRBV6-1; size: .
DNA: TGTGCCAGCAGCCTGGGGACAGGGAACACTGAAGCTTTCTTT; CDR3: CASSLGTGNTEAFF; D: TRBD1; J: TRBJ1-1; V: TRBV7-2; size: .
DNA: TGTGCCACCTGGGTTGGGGACTTCGCGAACACCGGGGAGCTGTTTTTT; CDR3: CATWVGDFANTGELFF; D: .; J: TRBJ2-2; V: TRBV21-1; size: .
DNA: TGTGCCAGCAGTTTCCTCTCACAGGCGTACTATGGCTACACCTTC; CDR3: CASSFLSQAYYGYTF; D: .; J: TRBJ1-2; V: TRBV7-9; size: .
DNA: TGTGCCAGCAGTGAATCAACTCTGCCCCAGACAACTTTCTTT; CDR3: CASSESTLPQTTFF; D: .; J: TRBJ1-1; V: TRBV25-1; size: .
DNA: TGTGCCAGCACAGACACAGATACGCAGTATTTT; CDR3: CASTDTDTQYF; D: .; J: TRBJ2-3; V: TRBV10-3; size: .
DNA: TGTGCCAGCAGTTGGGGGACAGGGGGCCTTCTTTACGAGCAGTACTTC; CDR3: CASSWGTGGLLYEQYF; D: TRBD1; J: TRBJ2-7; V: TRBV7-2; size: .
DNA: TGTGCCAGCAGCCCACTCCCGGGGACAATCTACAATGAGCAGTTCTTC; CDR3: CASSPLPGTIYNEQFF; D: .; J: TRBJ2-1; V: TRBV7-3; size: .
DNA: TGTGCCAGCAGCCGCCAGGGACAGGGTAAACTGTTTTTT; CDR3: CASSRQGQGKLFF; D: TRBD1; J: TRBJ1-4; V: TRBV5-6; size: .
DNA: TGTGCCAGCAGTACACCGGGACAGGGGTCCTACGAGCAGTACTTC; CDR3: CASSTPGQGSYEQYF; D: TRBD1; J: TRBJ2-7; V: TRBV6-6; size: .
DNA: TGTGCCTGGAGTGTTGCGCTAAGACAGAACACCGGGGAGCTGTTTTTT; CDR3: CAWSVALRQNTGELFF; D: .; J: TRBJ2-2; V: TRBV30; size: .
DNA: TGTGCCAGCTCACCGAGGGGGGGACAGGGGACCTACGAGCAGTACTTC; CDR3: CASSPRGGQGTYEQYF; D: TRBD1; J: TRBJ2-7; V: TRBV18; size: .
DNA: TGTGCCAGCAGTGGACAGGATACCTACAATGAGCAGTTCTTC; CDR3: CASSGQDTYNEQFF; D: .; J: TRBJ2-1; V: TRBV2; size: .
DNA: TGCGCCAGCAGTTGGACAGCGAACACTGAAGCTTTCTTT; CDR3: CASSWTANTEAFF; D: .; J: TRBJ1-1; V: TRBV5-1; size: .
DNA: TGTGCCAGCTCGGAGGGACAGGGTCACTATCAGCCCCAGCATTTT; CDR3: CASSEGQGHYQPQHF; D: TRBD1; J: TRBJ1-5; V: TRBV18; size: .
DNA: TGTGCCAGTCAACTAGGACGGAACACTGAAGCTTTCTTT; CDR3: CASQLGRNTEAFF; D: .; J: TRBJ1-1; V: TRBV19; size: .
DNA: TGTGCCAGCAGCAAAAGAGGAGGGAGGCCCCAGCATTTT; CDR3: CASSKRGGRPQHF; D: .; J: TRBJ1-5; V: TRBV21-1; size: .
DNA: TGTGCCAGCAGCTTGGCGATCGGTCTAGGAAACACCATATATTTT; CDR3: CASSLAIGLGNTIYF; D: .; J: TRBJ1-3; V: TRBV5-6; size: .
DNA: TGTGCCAGCAGCAAAACCAAGACAGGGGCCTTTGAAGATACGCAGTATTTT; CDR3: CASSKTKTGAFEDTQYF; D: .; J: TRBJ2-3; V: TRBV21-1; size: .
DNA: TGTGCCAGTAGTTCCCAGGCGGGGGGGGCTGAGACCCAGTACTTC; CDR3: CASSSQAGGAETQYF; D: TRBD2; J: TRBJ2-5; V: TRBV19; size: .
DNA: TGCGCCAGCAGCTTGAGCGGGTTAGGGCGCTCCTACAATGAGCAGTTCTTC; CDR3: CASSLSGLGRSYNEQFF; D: .; J: TRBJ2-1; V: TRBV5-1; size: .
DNA: TGTGCCAGCAGCACAACAGGGGGACCTCAGCCCCAGCATTTT; CDR3: CASSTTGGPQPQHF; D: TRBD1; J: TRBJ1-5; V: TRBV9; size: .
DNA: TGTGCCAGCAGCTCTACAGGGTTCAATGAAAAACTGTTTTTT; CDR3: CASSSTGFNEKLFF; D: .; J: TRBJ1-4; V: TRBV7-2; size: .
DNA: TGCGCCAGCAGAGGACAGGGGGCTGGTGACACTGAAGCTTTCTTT; CDR3: CASRGQGAGDTEAFF; D: TRBD1; J: TRBJ1-1; V: TRBV10-2; size: .
DNA: TGTGCCAGCCGTCGGGAGGGGCCAAACACTGAAGCTTTCTTT; CDR3: CASRREGPNTEAFF; D: .; J: TRBJ1-1; V: TRBV28; size: .